This T cell receptor (beta chain) was captured in a study of shared clonotypes between healthy human individuals (dated by TCRdb to 2020 to 2022). About the study as a whole: A couple of women and three men aged 18 to 49 years were included in the cohort. For each donor, CD4 naive and CD4 memory were each run on three plates, CD8 naive on two plates, and CD8 memory on one plate. To estimate repertoire size and how much clonotype sharing occurs between individuals, the study deeply sequenced the blood TCR repertoires of a handful of healthy adults. Different laboratories and diverse techniques were used to prepare libraries and sequence TCR repertoires, to increase sequencing depth and limit assay-specific biases. Leukapheresis yielded between about 0.85 and 9.5 billion PBMCs per donor.

General findings and caveats noted by the study authors: The genetic and exposure-history diversity represented was limited by the small number of donors. Pairwise subsampling indicated that sequencing depth was expected to affect the degree of clonotype sharing among donors. Estimated clonotype richness was generally larger for naive than for memory subsets. Clonotypes shared by all four sorted-subset donors showed higher generation probabilities than non-shared clonotypes. Sampling was limited to blood, and TCR repertoires in tissue likely differ from TCR repertoires in blood. Incomplete sequencing was indicated by rarefaction of sorted-subset datasets, despite the large sequencing depth. When several donors were compared, the shared fraction of clonotypes was 5% to 6.5% for naive CD4, 3.5% for naive CD8, 2% to 2.5% for memory CD4, and 0.3% to 0.5% for memory CD8.

A word on this clone: No antigen is known for it. The sample holds no much larger clone one base away, and base qualities are not on file.

The cysteine opens and the phenylalanine closes a CDR3 of 14 amino acids. The sequence is cut down to CDR3 DNA, 42 bases in frame from base 1. The junction shows trimming of 4 bases on V and 2 bases on J, plus 12 bases between the germline ends. Based on the germline V gene, the CDR1 and CDR2 sequences are MNHEY and SVGAGI. Using the deep immunoSEQ assay, multiplex PCR amplified TCR CDR3 regions from genomic DNA. Extracted genomic DNA from each cell subset was spread evenly across all wells of several immunoSEQ 96-well plates, with each plate serving as a replicate. For sorted subsets, each replicate PCR was loaded with roughly 190 ng genomic DNA, equivalent to some 27,000 T cell genomes. The purified libraries were quantified using a Qubit 3.0 fluorometer, sized with a Bioanalyzer 2100, and then quantified again using the KAPA Library Quantification kit. A separate single-read 150-cycle Illumina NextSeq 550 flow cell was used to sequence each immunoSEQ 96-well plate. The paper's processing steps were these. Because the immunoSEQ output included only junctional sequences and no quality scores, the filtering could not be the same as the filtering used for full-length reads. To assign V/J genes and CDR3, sequences were annotated using PyIR, a Python wrapper for IgBLAST v1.9, with IMGT germline references. Any read was removed if the V/J assignment was weak (E-value above 1e-6), the CDR3 was missing, or the read contained stop codons, out-of-frame junctions, or ambiguous translated residues. V3J clonotypes were defined by identical inferred V gene, J gene, and CDR3 amino acid sequence. The percentage overlap between two repertoires was calculated by dividing the number of shared unique clonotypes by the size of the smaller repertoire. Three approaches were used to assess repertoire richness: RTK rarefaction, the Chao1 estimator, and Recon v2.1 estimates of unobserved clonotypes. For all TCRbeta clonotypes obtained by the gDNA method from a few donors, generation probabilities were computed with OLGA. TCRdb took over this immuneACCESS table, retaining in-frame rearrangements with V and J assigned. Such tables are incomplete; in checked studies, under half of the missing clones stem from an unresolved V gene, and the remainder is unexplained. V and J calls and clone size are as listed in that table; D and trimming were resolved from the DNA. This sample is represented by approximately 650,000 clones; over 95% of them were singletons. 0.095% to 0.12% of the sample is in the top ten clones.

CD8 naive samples were CD45RO-negative cells positively selected for CCR7, giving a CD45RA+CCR7+ population that excluded TemRA cells. The donors were healthy, HIV-negative adults with no recently reported acute infections or vaccinations. Every donor was a Caucasian adult residing in Nashville, Tennessee, USA. Blood was collected by leukapheresis, and PBMCs were isolated by Ficoll-Histopaque density gradient centrifugation and then cryopreserved in liquid nitrogen vapor phase. Analytical flow cytometry was used to check the purity and quantity of each magnetically sorted T cell population. Each sorted fraction had its genomic DNA isolated and then quantified by UV absorbance on a Nanodrop 2000c.

Sequencing used naive CD8+ T cells sorted from blood. This sample's cell subset or site label indicates: CD45RA+CCR7+. This receptor was identified in a woman aged 30 to 39 in good health. The chain joins TRBV6-5 to TRBJ2-7; TRBD2 is perhaps the D gene, given 6 matching bases. This receptor has the CDR3 CASSWLERAYEQYF. The DNA sequence is given as TGTGCCAGCAGTTGGCTGGAGCGGGCCTACGAGCAGTACTTC.